This T cell receptor (beta chain) stems from a study of beta chain features in type 1 diabetes. At the level of the study: Comparable age, gender and cell yields were observed in patients relative to healthy donors. General study findings and limits: Moderately but significantly shorter TCRB CDR3s were found in Type 1 diabetes patients in all four CD4+ subsets. Naive, central memory and regulatory TCRB repertoires appeared more similar among patients than healthy donors.

This clone was observed a handful of times. Its antigen is unidentified. The investigators reverse transcribed all of the isolated RNA, so they sequenced expressed TCRB transcripts. It was found that naive, central memory and regulatory T cell samples averaged roughly 3.5 million reads. Method: immunoSEQ multiplex PCR; TCRdb's copy keeps in-frame clones and lacks some. The sample has roughly 240,000 clones; approximately 25% are singletons. Between the trimmed V and J ends, which lost 3 bases and 10 bases, there was a span of 18 bases. The germline CDR1 and CDR2 sequences are SEHNR and FQNEAQ (reference sequence). This CDR3 is 14 amino acids long.

Sequencing was performed on naive CD4+ T cells from blood. This chain joins TRBV7-9 and TRBJ1-1, with D perhaps matching TRBD1 (5 bases). The TCR comes from a woman younger than 45 with type 1 diabetes. CDR3 sequence (DNA): TGTGCCAGCAGCTTCGGTATCCAGGGTTTGTCAGCTTTCTTT. Its protein product is CASSFGIQGLSAFF.